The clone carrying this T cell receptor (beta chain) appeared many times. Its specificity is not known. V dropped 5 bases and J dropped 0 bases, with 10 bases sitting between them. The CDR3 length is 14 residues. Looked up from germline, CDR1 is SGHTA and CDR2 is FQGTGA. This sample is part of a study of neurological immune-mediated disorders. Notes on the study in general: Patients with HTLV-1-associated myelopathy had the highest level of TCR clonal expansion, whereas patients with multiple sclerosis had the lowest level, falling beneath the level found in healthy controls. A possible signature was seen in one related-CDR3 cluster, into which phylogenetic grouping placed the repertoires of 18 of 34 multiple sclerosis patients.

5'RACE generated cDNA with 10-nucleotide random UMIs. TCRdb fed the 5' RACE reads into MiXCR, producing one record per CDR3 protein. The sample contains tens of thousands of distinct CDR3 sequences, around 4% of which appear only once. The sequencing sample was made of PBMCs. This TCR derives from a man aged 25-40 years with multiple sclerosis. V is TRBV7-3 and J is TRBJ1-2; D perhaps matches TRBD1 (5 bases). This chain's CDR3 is CASSTGTANYGYTF. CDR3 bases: TGTGCCAGCAGCACTGGGACGGCTAACTATGGCTACACCTTC.